This T cell receptor (beta chain) was sequenced during a study of CXCR3-negative and CXCR3-positive naive CD8 T cells. General study results and limits: Surface CD5 matched across naive subsets, and TRB CDR3 properties served to infer TCR strength.

On this clonotype itself: Its antigen is not known.

Germline loops: CDR1 SGHTA, CDR2 FQGNSA. This CDR3 spans 14 amino acids. Researchers prepared the TRB cDNA libraries using 5' RACE with UMI labels. Using the 5' RACE reads, TCRdb records one entry per CDR3 protein without DNA. This sample contains fewer than 80,000 distinct CDR3 sequences. Naive CD8+ T lymphocytes were specified as CD45RO-CCR7+CD27+CD95-. V and J are TRBV7-2 and TRBJ2-7; TCRdb lists TRBD1, though no DNA is available to test this call. The clonotype was recovered from a human donor in good health. Some clones in this sample may be carry-over from other donors' samples. Material: naive CXCR3- CD8+ T cells from blood. The subset: CD45RO-CCR7+CD27+CD95- naive CD8+ T cells lacking CXCR3 (TNR3-). CDR3 residues: CASSGDRGPYEQYF.